The next 7 T cell receptor beta chains were all read from a single sample in a study of blood T cell repertoires in COVID-19. Using immunoSEQ multiplex PCR, the repertoire was profiled, and TCRdb retains in-frame clones only, with some absent. The table has 150,000 to 180,000 clones, about 90% seen once; the top ten hold 0.5% to 0.55%. The source material was peripheral blood. The origin of the receptors is a man aged 50 or older with acute or convalescent COVID-19.

The chain recombines TRBV12-3 or TRBV12-4 with TRBJ1-1; 7 nucleotides agree with TRBD1. The CDR3 loop spans 13 amino acids. Trimming at V came to 10 bases and at J to 9 bases, leaving 14 bases not matched to a gene. The CDR3 nucleotides are TGTGCCACCGCCAGGGGGTGGGCTAGTAAAGCTTTCTTT. Residues: CATARGWASKAFF.

V and J are TRBV29-1 and TRBJ2-2; D possibly corresponds to TRBD1 (5 bases). This CDR3 contains 13 residues. Trimming removed 5 bases from V and 4 bases from J, with 11 bases in between. Germline V gene sequence: CDR1 SQVTM, CDR2 ANQGSEA. The CDR3 DNA follows: TGCAGCGTTTTCAGGGAAGTCACCGGGGAGCTGTTTTTT. Translated: CSVFREVTGELFF.

This chain uses TRBV29-1 with TRBJ1-2; no firm D call. Germline V gives CDR1 SQVTM, CDR2 ANQGSEA. The CDR3 runs 13 residues. With 6 bases removed from V and 4 bases from J, the gap between germline ends came to 15 bases. The CDR3 DNA reads TGCAGCGTAGACCCGGGGAATAGCTATGGCTACACCTTC. Amino acid sequence: CSVDPGNSYGYTF.

CDR3 residues: CASNTRTSYEQYF. The CDR3, as DNA: TGTGCCAGCAACACCCGGACTAGCTACGAGCAGTACTTC. The genes are TRBV2 and TRBJ2-7; 7 bases match TRBD2. The CDR3 consists of 13 residues. The junction had 6 bases not matched to a gene; V was cut back by 7 bases and J by 3 bases. CDR1 SNHLY and CDR2 FYNNEI come from the germline V gene.

V is TRBV7-8 and J is TRBJ2-7; D uncertain. The CDR3 sequence is 12 residues long. In germline, CDR1 is SGHVS, CDR2 FQNEAQ. V gave up 4 bases and J gave up 3 bases, with 7 bases separating them. The CDR3 spells CASSSLGYEQYF. CDR3 sequence (DNA): TGTGCCAGCAGCTCCCTAGGCTACGAGCAGTACTTC.

The rearrangement uses TRBV20-1 and TRBJ2-1; D call uncertain. Trimming took off 7 bases at V and 8 bases at J, with 3 bases between the two ends. Germline CDR1 reads DFQATT; CDR2 reads SNEGSKA (reference sequence). The CDR3 is 8 residues long. CDR3 nucleotide sequence: TGCAGTGGCGATGAGCAGTTCTTC. Translating gives CSGDEQFF.

The chain uses TRBV2 and TRBJ1-5; D is uncertain. The ends were cut back, 6 bases at V and 4 bases at J, with 7 bases in the middle. CDR1 and CDR2 (germline): SNHLY, FYNNEI. The CDR3 consists of 12 residues. CDR3 nucleotides: TGTGCCAGCAGCGCGGAGAATCAGCCCCAGCATTTT. It codes for CASSAENQPQHF.